The clone carrying this TCR beta chain was seen only a few times. These data are taken from a study of high-grade serous ovarian cancer treatment subgroups. V gave up 2 bases and J gave up 4 bases; unmatched junction bases: 3. CDR1 and CDR2 from the germline V gene are MNHNS and SASEGT. The CDR3 is made up of 15 amino acids. Clones were read by immunoSEQ multiplex PCR, and TCRdb kept only the in-frame ones, dropping some. The table has 4,500 to 5,000 clones, 55% to 75% seen once; the top ten hold roughly 15%. The tumor samples were collected prior to definitive surgery or chemotherapy. The chain couples TRBV6-1 to TRBJ2-3, with 10 nucleotides matching TRBD2. This clonotype was sampled from a human donor with high-grade serous ovarian cancer. The sample consisted of tumor tissue. This CDR3 is CASSERTSGADTQYF. For the CDR3, the DNA is TGTGCCAGCAGTGAAAGGACTAGCGGCGCAGATACGCAGTATTTT.